The clone carrying this T cell receptor (beta chain) was observed many times. Its specificity is not known. These data belong to a study of early T cells in non-severe SARS-CoV-2 infection. On the study more broadly: Chains stayed unpaired after sequencing of bulk RNA from unsorted whole blood. Regarding the study as a whole: Matches to VDJdb favored anti-spike CD8 responses and missed private and CD4 specificities.

Tagging with unique molecular identifiers was applied to individual cDNA molecules. TCRdb fed the 5' RACE reads into MiXCR, producing one record per CDR3 protein. Of fewer than 65,000 distinct CDR3 sequences in the sample, roughly 9.3% are singletons; the top ten hold approximately 15%. The length of the CDR3 is 19 residues. V trimming: 4 bases; J trimming: 0 bases; junction bases outside the gene matches: 16. Germline CDR1 is MGHDK and CDR2 is SYGVNS. This receptor was identified in an adult who was a healthcare worker with PCR-confirmed SARS-CoV-2 infection or an uninfected control (not recorded which). The specimen sequenced was whole blood. The J gene is TRBJ2-3, the V gene TRBV25-1, with 7 bases that match TRBD1. This CDR3 reads CASSAPWGQSYSSTDTQYF. The CDR3 coding sequence is TGTGCCAGCAGTGCACCCTGGGGACAGTCTTATTCTAGCACAGATACGCAGTATTTT.